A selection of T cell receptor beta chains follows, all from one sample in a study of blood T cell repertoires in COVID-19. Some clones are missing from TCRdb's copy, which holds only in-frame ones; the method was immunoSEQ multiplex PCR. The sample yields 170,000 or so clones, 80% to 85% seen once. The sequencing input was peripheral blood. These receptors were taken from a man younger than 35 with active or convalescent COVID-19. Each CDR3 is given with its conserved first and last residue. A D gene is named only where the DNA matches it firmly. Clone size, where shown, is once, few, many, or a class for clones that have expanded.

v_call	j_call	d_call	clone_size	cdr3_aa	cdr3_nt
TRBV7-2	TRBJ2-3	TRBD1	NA	CASSFRQGGTDTQYF	TGTGCCAGCAGCTTTCGACAGGGAGGCACAGATACGCAGTATTTT
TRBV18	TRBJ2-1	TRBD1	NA	CASTDRGRNNEQFF	TGTGCCAGCACGGACAGGGGGAGAAACAATGAGCAGTTCTTC
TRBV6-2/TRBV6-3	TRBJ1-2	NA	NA	CASSLRTHYGYTF	TGTGCCAGCAGTCTCAGAACCCACTATGGCTACACCTTC
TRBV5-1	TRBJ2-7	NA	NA	CASKGRGHEQYF	TGCGCCAGCAAAGGCAGGGGTCACGAGCAGTACTTC
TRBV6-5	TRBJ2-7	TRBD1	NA	CASSPLTGNYEQYF	TGTGCCAGCAGTCCGTTGACAGGGAACTACGAGCAGTACTTC
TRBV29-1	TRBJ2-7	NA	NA	CSDHRANEQYF	TGCAGCGATCACAGGGCCAACGAGCAGTACTTC
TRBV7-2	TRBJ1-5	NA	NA	CASSLATGGSGGQPQHF	TGTGCCAGCAGCTTAGCTACAGGAGGAAGTGGAGGGCAGCCCCAGCATTTT
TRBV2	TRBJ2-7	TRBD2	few	CASSESGANEQYF	TGTGCCAGCAGCGAAAGCGGGGCGAACGAGCAGTACTTC
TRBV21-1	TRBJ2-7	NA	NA	CASSKVKEDSISYEQYF	TGTGCCAGCAGCAAAGTTAAGGAGGACAGTATCTCCTACGAGCAGTACTTC
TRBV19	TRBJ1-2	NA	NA	CASSSQGLPIGYTF	TGTGCCAGTAGTTCCCAGGGCCTCCCTATCGGCTACACCTTC
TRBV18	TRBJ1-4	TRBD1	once	CASFEPQGVATNEKLFF	TGTGCCAGCTTCGAACCCCAGGGGGTAGCAACTAATGAAAAACTGTTTTTT
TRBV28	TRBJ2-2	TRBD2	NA	CASSLAGGLTGELFF	TGTGCCAGCAGCTTAGCGGGGGGCTTGACCGGGGAGCTGTTTTTT
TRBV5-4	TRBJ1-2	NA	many	CASSLAGIMRGYTF	TGTGCCAGCAGCTTGGCCGGGATAATGAGAGGCTACACCTTC
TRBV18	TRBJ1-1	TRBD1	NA	CASSPPTGVNTEAFF	TGTGCCAGCTCACCACCGACAGGGGTGAACACTGAAGCTTTCTTT
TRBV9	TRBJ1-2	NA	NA	CASSLSGQSYGYTF	TGTGCCAGCAGCCTGAGCGGACAGAGCTATGGCTACACCTTC
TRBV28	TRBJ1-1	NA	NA	CASSRQSRYAEAFF	TGTGCCAGCAGTCGACAGTCGCGGTACGCTGAAGCTTTCTTT
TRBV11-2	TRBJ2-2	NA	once	CASSLDLPGTGELFF	TGTGCCAGCAGCTTAGATCTTCCCGGCACCGGGGAGCTGTTTTTT
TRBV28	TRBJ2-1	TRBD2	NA	CASSSSGGGHNEQFF	TGTGCCAGCAGTTCTAGCGGGGGAGGTCACAATGAGCAGTTCTTC
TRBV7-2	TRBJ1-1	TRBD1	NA	CASRRRTGGNTEAFF	TGTGCCAGCCGACGTAGGACAGGGGGGAACACTGAAGCTTTCTTT
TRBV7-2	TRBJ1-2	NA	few	CASSLDPRGSYGYTF	TGTGCCAGCAGCTTAGACCCGAGGGGGAGCTATGGCTACACCTTC
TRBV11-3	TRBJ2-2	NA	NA	CASSLTANTGELFF	TGTGCCAGCAGCTTGACAGCGAACACCGGGGAGCTGTTTTTT
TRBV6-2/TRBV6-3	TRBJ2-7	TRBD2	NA	CASSTSGSYEQYF	TGTGCCAGCAGTACTAGCGGATCCTACGAGCAGTACTTC
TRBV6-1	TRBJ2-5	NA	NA	CASSELPPGLFETQYF	TGTGCCAGCAGTGAACTCCCACCGGGATTATTCGAGACCCAGTACTTC
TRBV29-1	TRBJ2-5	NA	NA	CSVVVGAETQYF	TGCAGCGTTGTGGTAGGGGCAGAGACCCAGTACTTC
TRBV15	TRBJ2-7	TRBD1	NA	CATSVDRGSYEQYF	TGTGCCACCAGTGTAGACAGGGGGAGCTACGAGCAGTACTTC
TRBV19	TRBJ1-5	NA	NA	CASTGGDYSNQPQHF	TGTGCCAGTACCGGTGGAGACTATAGCAATCAGCCCCAGCATTTT
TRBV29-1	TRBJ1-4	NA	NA	CSVREANEKLFF	TGCAGCGTTCGGGAGGCTAATGAAAAACTGTTTTTT